This T cell receptor (beta chain) appears in the sequencing data of a study of blood T cell repertoires in COVID-19. V was trimmed by 3 bases and J by 0 bases, leaving 9 bases between them. The CDR3 spans 15 residues. CDR1 and CDR2 (germline): PRHDT, FYEKMQ (reference sequence). Profiled with immunoSEQ multiplex PCR; TCRdb holds only in-frame clones, not every one. The table records under 300,000 clones, about 88% of them present only once. The chain couples TRBV13 to TRBJ1-3; a weak D match, TRBD1 (5 bases). This receptor was taken from a man younger than 30 with active or convalescent COVID-19. Sequencing input: peripheral blood. CDR3 DNA sequence: TGTGCCAGCAGCTTGCCAGGGCTCTCTGGAAACACCATATATTTT. This codes for CASSLPGLSGNTIYF.